These 16 T cell receptor beta chains came from one sample sequenced in a study of beta chain features in type 1 diabetes. Reverse transcribing all isolated RNA meant expressed TCRB transcripts were sequenced. Data came from immunoSEQ multiplex PCR; TCRdb stores just in-frame clones and leaves some out. The sample records about 130,000 clones, 9.2% being singletons. Input material: central memory CD4+ T cells from blood. The receptor set was obtained from a man between 18 and 29 years old in good health.

This clone was counted at least ten times. The chain employs TRBV28 and TRBJ2-6, with a weak D call TRBD1 (5 bases). The V end was cut by 7 bases, the J end by 4 bases, with 14 bases between. Germline-derived CDR1 and CDR2 are MDHEN and SYDVKM. The CDR3 runs to 15 residues. For the CDR3, the DNA is TGTGCCAGCACCAGTGCAGGGTCCGGGGCCAACGTCCTGACTTTC. This encodes CASTSAGSGANVLTF.

This chain links TRBV5-4 with TRBJ1-2, with D hard to call. There are 15 residues in the CDR3. CDR1 is SGHNT, CDR2 YYREEE, per germline (reference sequence). Trimming cost V 6 bases and J 6 bases, with 21 bases left between them. The CDR3 DNA reads TGTGCCAGCACTCGGCAGGTACATGGGTATAATGGCTACACCTTC. Translating gives CASTRQVHGYNGYTF. The whole variable domain, remainder taken from reference TRBV5-4 and TRBJ1-2, is ETGVTQSPTHLIKTRGQQVTLRCSSQSGHNTVSWYQQALGQGPQFIFQYYREEENGRGNFPPRFSGLQFPNYSSELNVNALELDDSALYLCASTRQVHGYNGYTFGSGTRLTVV.

The rearrangement joins TRBV5-1 to TRBJ2-5; 8 nucleotides agree with TRBD2. The CDR3 is made up of 16 amino acids. Germline-derived CDR1 and CDR2 are SGHRS and YFSETQ. V shed 4 bases, J shed 5 bases, and the junction held 13 bases outside the gene matches. The CDR3 bases are TGCGCCAGCAGCGGGGAGCCCCAGCGGGGGATGGAGACCCAGTACTTC. Translating gives CASSGEPQRGMETQYF.

This clone is termed medium-sized. The V gene is TRBV28, the J gene TRBJ1-5; 9 bases agree with TRBD1. Trimming cost V 6 bases and J 5 bases; bases outside gene matches: 5. Germline-derived CDR1 and CDR2 are MDHEN and SYDVKM. The CDR3 spans 14 residues. The CDR3 sequence is CASRRTGADQPQHF. The CDR3 nucleotides read TGTGCCAGCAGGCGGACAGGGGCTGATCAGCCCCAGCATTTT.

There are a few counts of this clone. The J gene is TRBJ2-1, the V gene TRBV19, with D perhaps TRBD2 (5 bases). The CDR3 has 14 residues. The V end was cut by 5 bases, the J end by 4 bases, with 12 bases between. Germline V lookup: CDR1 LNHDA, CDR2 SQIVND (reference sequence). This CDR3 is CASSLQAVYNEQFF. The CDR3 bases are TGTGCCAGTAGTTTACAAGCGGTTTACAATGAGCAGTTCTTC.

The table lists this clone with many counts. The chain employs TRBV9 and TRBJ1-3; D is perhaps TRBD1 (6 bases). CDR1 and CDR2 (germline): SGDLS, YYNGEE. This CDR3 contains 16 residues. The ends were cut back, 2 bases at V and 4 bases at J, with 16 bases in the middle. CDR3 loop: CASSVETGQRGNTIYF. The CDR3 DNA follows: TGTGCCAGCAGCGTTGAGACAGGACAAAGGGGAAACACCATATATTTT.

This clone turned up a few times. The chain recombines TRBV7-8 with TRBJ1-1; the match to TRBD1 covers 11 bases. The CDR3 is 17 amino acids. V was clipped by 1 base and J by 4 bases; unmatched bases: 8. Germline V gene data show CDR1 as SGHVS and CDR2 as FQNEAQ. The CDR3 DNA sequence: TGTGCCAGCAGCTTAGGGACAGGGGGCAATCCCTTCACTGAAGCTTTCTTT. Translated, it gives CASSLGTGGNPFTEAFF.

This clone occurred a few times. The CDR3 bases are TGTGCCAGCAGTGAACACAGCTCCTATAATTCACCCCTCCACTTT. Amino acid sequence: CASSEHSSYNSPLHF. The rearrangement links TRBV25-1 to TRBJ1-6; D uncertain. Trimming stripped 2 bases from V and 0 bases from J, with 5 bases between. The CDR3 runs to 15 residues. Germline lookup yields CDR1 MGHDK and CDR2 SYGVNS.

The chain employs TRBV6-6 and TRBJ1-6; D not resolved. Germline loops: CDR1 MNHNY, CDR2 SVGAGI (reference sequence). This CDR3 spans 12 amino acids. V shed 2 bases and J shed 9 bases, with 5 bases lying between them. The CDR3 here is CASSYRFSPLHF. The DNA for the CDR3 is TGTGCCAGCAGTTACCGGTTTTCACCCCTCCACTTT.

This clone was seen only a few times. The chain's CDR3 is CASSRDRVDYTF. DNA for the CDR3: TGTGCCAGCAGCCGGGACAGGGTAGATTACACCTTC. The chain joins TRBV2 to TRBJ1-2; 9 bases align to TRBD1. V lost 6 bases, J lost 11 bases, and 7 bases stayed unmatched. This CDR3 spans 12 amino acids. Germline V gene lookup returns CDR1 SNHLY and CDR2 FYNNEI.

This clone was observed a few times. The chain is built from TRBV7-2 and TRBJ1-1; D not resolved. The V gene's germline CDR1 is SGHTA and CDR2 FQGNSA. CDR3 size: 15 residues. V gave up 0 bases and J gave up 3 bases, with 11 bases separating them. The CDR3 coding sequence is TGTGCCAGCAGCTTAGCCCCCTCGGGGTACACTGAAGCTTTCTTT. Amino acid sequence: CASSLAPSGYTEAFF.

The table lists this clone with many counts. The chain recombines TRBV11-2 with TRBJ2-1; 12 nucleotides agree with TRBD2. After removal of 5 bases from V and 4 bases from J, the junction contained 6 bases not matched to a gene. Germline values: CDR1 SGHAT, CDR2 FQNNGV. This CDR3 has 16 residues. CDR3 bases: TGTGCCAGCAGCCTTAGGACTAGCGGGGTTTACAATGAGCAGTTCTTC. Amino acids: CASSLRTSGVYNEQFF.

This clone was observed a handful of times. The chain employs TRBV2 and TRBJ1-5, with TRBD1 matching over 9 bases. J gave up 6 bases and V 6 bases, and 9 bases lay outside the gene matches. Germline values: CDR1 SNHLY, CDR2 FYNNEI. CDR3 length equals 15 residues. This chain's CDR3 is CASRGTGRIGQPQHF. The CDR3 DNA reads as TGTGCCAGCAGGGGGACAGGGAGAATAGGTCAGCCCCAGCATTTT.

The chain combines TRBV7-2 with TRBJ2-1; 10 bases align to TRBD2. Germline lookup yields CDR1 SGHTA and CDR2 FQGNSA. The CDR3 contains 15 residues. The junction had 6 bases not matched to a gene; V was cut back by 6 bases and J by 4 bases. CDR3 sequence: CASRSKAGGYNEQFF. The CDR3 coding sequence is TGTGCCAGCAGAAGTAAAGCGGGGGGGTACAATGAGCAGTTCTTC.

This chain joins TRBV7-7 and TRBJ2-5, with 10 positions matching TRBD2. In germline, CDR1 is SSHAT, CDR2 FNYEAQ (reference sequence). Germline trimming cut 2 bases from V and 9 bases from J; bases unmatched to any gene: 6. The CDR3 has 14 residues. The CDR3 nucleotides are TGTGCCAGCAGCTTAAGGTTGAGCGGGGGGGCCCAGTACTTC. This gives the protein CASSLRLSGGAQYF.

This clone was recorded once. This chain uses TRBV5-1 with TRBJ2-3, with a weak D call TRBD1 (6 bases). Looked up from germline, CDR1 is SGHRS and CDR2 is YFSETQ. Trimming cost V 3 bases and J 9 bases, with 11 bases left between them. The CDR3 loop spans 12 amino acids. This chain's CDR3 is CASSSKGETQYF. CDR3 nucleotide sequence: TGCGCCAGCAGCTCGAAGGGGGAGACGCAGTATTTT. Together with reference TRBV5-1 and TRBJ2-3, the CDR3 gives the full variable domain: KAGVTQTPRYLIKTRGQQVTLSCSPISGHRSVSWYQQTPGQGLQFLFEYFSETQRNKGNFPGRFSGRQFSNSRSEMNVSTLELGDSALYLCASSSKGETQYFGPGTRLTVL.